This passage covers 18 T cell receptor beta chains from one sample sequenced in a study of T cell changes during pregnancy in multiple sclerosis. Generated by immunoSEQ multiplex PCR, the TCRdb table keeps only in-frame clones and is missing some. The sample has tens of thousands of clones, under 95% seen once; the top ten hold roughly 0.45%. Sequences were derived from CD4+ T cells from peripheral blood mononuclear cells, sampled after pregnancy. Receptor source: a female donor with multiple sclerosis, enrolled in a pregnancy study.

The rearrangement joins TRBV7-9 to TRBJ2-2; 11 bases line up with TRBD2. The CDR3 length is 18 residues. CDR1 SEHNR and CDR2 FQNEAQ come from the germline V gene (reference sequence). Trimming took 2 bases from V and 5 from J; bases not matched to a gene: 10. The CDR3, as DNA: TGTGCCAGCAGCTTAATCCTAGCGGGAGGCACTTTGACCGGGGAGCTGTTTTTT. Translating it yields CASSLILAGGTLTGELFF.

In the case of this clone: At one end the junction does not follow the germline gene, possibly because of a read error. This chain's CDR3 is CASSFSGSKEKLFF. Here the CDR3 DNA reads TGCGCCAGCAGCTTTTCAGGATCTAAGGAAAAACTGTTTTTT. The chain recombines TRBV5-1 with TRBJ1-4; D unresolved. Germline loops: CDR1 SGHRS, CDR2 YFSETQ. There are 14 residues in the CDR3.

This clone was seen more than once but under ten times. CDR3 sequence (DNA): TGTGCCAGCAGTTACGGACAGGGGGACGTGAACACTGAAGCTTTCTTT. Its protein product is CASSYGQGDVNTEAFF. This sequence joins TRBV6-5 and TRBJ1-1, with 10 positions matching TRBD1. Trimming removed 2 bases from V and 0 bases from J; junction bases left unmatched: 3. This CDR3 is 16 amino acids long. From germline, CDR1 is MNHEY and CDR2 SVGAGI.

This clone appeared once. The V gene is TRBV10-3, the J gene TRBJ2-3; TRBD1 aligns across 8 bases. V lost 7 bases to trimming and J lost 2 bases; unmatched junction nucleotides: 5. Germline V gene data show CDR1 as ENHRY and CDR2 as SYGVKD. The CDR3 extends over 14 amino acids. CDR3 region: CAINQGADTDTQYF. The CDR3 nucleotides are TGTGCCATCAACCAGGGGGCGGACACAGATACGCAGTATTTT.

The chain joins TRBV7-2 to TRBJ2-1; D possibly corresponds to TRBD1 (6 bases). The V end was cut by 2 bases, the J end by 7 bases, with 9 bases between. This CDR3 has 13 amino acids. CDR1 SGHTA and CDR2 FQGNSA come from the germline V gene. This chain's CDR3 is CASSLHRDNEQFF. CDR3 DNA: TGTGCCAGCAGCTTACACAGGGATAATGAGCAGTTCTTC. The full variable domain, its missing parts supplied by reference TRBV7-2 and TRBJ2-1, is GAGVSQSPSNKVTEKGKDVELRCDPISGHTALYWYRQSLGQGLEFLIYFQGNSAPDKSGLPSDRFSAERTGGSVSTLTIQRTQQEDSAVYLCASSLHRDNEQFFGPGTRLTVL.

The V gene is TRBV4-2, the J gene TRBJ2-1, with 15 bases that match TRBD2. V lost 4 bases, J lost 7 bases, and 5 bases stayed unmatched. Germline CDR1 is LGHNA and CDR2 is YNFKEQ. The CDR3 is 16 residues long. The CDR3 nucleotides are TGTGCCAGCAGCCGTGGGACTAGCGGGGGGTTAAATGAGCAGTTCTTC. Protein sequence: CASSRGTSGGLNEQFF.

The rearrangement joins TRBV27 to TRBJ1-5; D is unresolved. Germline CDR1 MNHEY, CDR2 SMNVEV (reference sequence). The V and J ends lost 3 bases and 5 bases respectively, with 8 bases between them. This CDR3 is 13 amino acids long. CDR3 protein: CASSLSGDQPQHF. For the CDR3, the DNA is TGTGCCAGCAGTTTGAGCGGAGATCAGCCCCAGCATTTT.

V is TRBV5-1 and J is TRBJ2-5, with 9 bases lining up with TRBD2. Germline V lookup: CDR1 SGHRS, CDR2 YFSETQ. V lost 4 bases to trimming and J lost 5 bases; unmatched junction nucleotides: 12. The CDR3 is made up of 16 amino acids. CDR3 region: CASSPTPGTSWETQYF. Written as DNA, the CDR3 is TGCGCCAGCAGCCCGACCCCCGGGACTAGCTGGGAGACCCAGTACTTC.

J is TRBJ1-1 and V is TRBV21-1; TRBD1 is taken as the D call from the table, unchecked against the DNA. TRBV21-1 is tagged as a pseudogene. The CDR3 is 13 amino acids. CDR3 residues: CASSPDSTGEAFF. DNA for the CDR3: TGTGCCAGCAGCCCCGATAGTACAGGGGAAGCTTTCTTT.

J is TRBJ2-3 and V is TRBV5-1; TRBD2 agrees at 14 bases. The CDR3 runs to 16 residues. Germline CDR1 SGHRS, CDR2 YFSETQ. With V trimmed by 0 bases and J by 9 bases, 6 bases remained unmatched. In nucleotides, the CDR3 is TGCGCCAGCAGCTTGGCTGGGACTAGCGGGAGCCCGACGCAGTATTTT. It yields the protein CASSLAGTSGSPTQYF.

The chain joins TRBV6-1 to TRBJ1-1, with 10 bases lining up with TRBD1. J was trimmed by 3 bases and V by 6 bases; bases with no gene match: 7. Germline CDR1 is MNHNS and CDR2 is SASEGT. The CDR3 has 15 residues. The CDR3 reads CASRQTGGGYTEAFF. In nucleotides, the CDR3 is TGTGCCAGCAGGCAGACAGGGGGCGGATACACTGAAGCTTTCTTT.

This chain uses TRBV2 with TRBJ2-1, with 7 bases lining up with TRBD1. The CDR3 is 13 residues long. The germline gives CDR1 SNHLY, CDR2 FYNNEI. J lost 5 bases, V lost 8 bases, and 6 bases had no gene match. CDR3 region: CASHRGRNNEQFF. CDR3 in DNA: TGTGCCAGCCACAGGGGAAGGAACAATGAGCAGTTCTTC.

This clone came up a few times. The chain is built from TRBV18 and TRBJ1-1; no clear D gene. V lost 6 bases, J lost 1 base, and 12 bases lay in between. The germline gives CDR1 KGHSH, CDR2 LQKENI. The CDR3 spans 14 residues. This CDR3 reads CASSAAEGNTEAFF. In DNA, the CDR3 is TGTGCCAGCTCGGCCGCGGAGGGGAACACTGAAGCTTTCTTT.

J is TRBJ2-2 and V is TRBV6-5; TRBD1 matches at 10 bases. After removal of 9 bases from V and 5 bases from J, the junction contained 3 bases not matched to a gene. The CDR3 extends over 13 amino acids. Looked up from germline, CDR1 is MNHEY and CDR2 is SVGAGI. DNA for the CDR3: TGTGCCAGTGGACAGGGGGTGACCGGGGAGCTGTTTTTT. Amino acid sequence: CASGQGVTGELFF.

This sequence joins TRBV7-9 and TRBJ2-3; tentatively, D is TRBD1 (5 bases). The CDR3 is 16 amino acids. Germline CDR1 SEHNR, CDR2 FQNEAQ (reference sequence). The V end was cut by 4 bases, the J end by 3 bases, with 17 bases between. The CDR3 protein is CASSYRKTALTDTQYF. The CDR3 DNA reads as TGTGCCAGCAGCTACAGGAAAACGGCCCTAACAGATACGCAGTATTTT. Together with reference TRBV7-9 and TRBJ2-3, the CDR3 gives the full variable domain: DTGVSQNPRHKITKRGQNVTFRCDPISEHNRLYWYRQTLGQGPEFLTYFQNEAQLEKSRLLSDRFSAERPKGSFSTLEIQRTEQGDSAMYLCASSYRKTALTDTQYFGPGTRLTVL.

This chain links TRBV15 with TRBJ2-7; 12 nucleotides agree with TRBD1. CDR3 size: 17 residues. Per germline, CDR1 LNHNV and CDR2 YYDKDF (reference sequence). V lost 3 bases, J lost 5 bases, and 11 bases stayed unmatched. DNA for the CDR3: TGTGCCACCAGCAGGGGCTCACGGGGGACAGGGGGCAACGAGCAGTACTTC. Protein product: CATSRGSRGTGGNEQYF.

The chain carries TRBV19 and TRBJ1-2; D gene ambiguous. This CDR3 has 11 residues. CDR1 and CDR2 (germline): LNHDA, SQIVND (reference sequence). V gave up 8 bases and J gave up 3 bases, with 7 bases separating them. The CDR3 DNA is TGTGCCAGTCAATTTGACTATGGCTACACCTTC. Its protein product is CASQFDYGYTF.

CDR3 region: CASSIDINQPQHF. The CDR3 nucleotides are TGTGCCAGTAGTATCGACATCAATCAGCCCCAGCATTTT. The V gene is TRBV19, the J gene TRBJ1-5; D uncertain. The CDR3 spans 13 residues. Germline CDR1 reads LNHDA; CDR2 reads SQIVND (reference sequence). The ends were cut back, 3 bases at V and 3 bases at J, with 6 bases in the middle.